This TCR beta chain was captured in a study of shared clonotypes between healthy human individuals. Study context: Three plates were used per donor for CD4 naive, three for CD4 memory, two for CD8 naive and one for CD8 memory.

Profiling relied on immunoSEQ multiplex PCR, and the TCRdb table lists in-frame clones only, not all of them. This sample has hundreds of thousands of clones, with 73% found just once. This clone was seen a few times. The antigen remains undetermined. Findings of the study overall: Naive CD4 clonotypes overlapped across several donors at 4.5% to 5.5%. Non-shared clonotypes displayed generation probabilities falling below those of clonotypes present in all four donors. Across subsets, estimated richness was generally greater for naive than for memory populations.

Germline CDR1 KGHSH, CDR2 LQKENI. Trimming took off 3 bases at V and 4 bases at J, with 13 bases between the two ends. There are 14 residues in the CDR3. This TCR was sampled from a woman aged 25 to 39 in good health. This chain connects TRBV18 to TRBJ2-7; D may be TRBD1 or TRBD2 (6 bases each). The sample taken for sequencing was memory CD4+ T cells sorted from blood. Specified subset: CD45RA-negative fraction. CDR3 nucleotides: TGTGCCAGCTCACCCTCATGGGGGGCGTACGAGCAGTACTTC. Translation: CASSPSWGAYEQYF.